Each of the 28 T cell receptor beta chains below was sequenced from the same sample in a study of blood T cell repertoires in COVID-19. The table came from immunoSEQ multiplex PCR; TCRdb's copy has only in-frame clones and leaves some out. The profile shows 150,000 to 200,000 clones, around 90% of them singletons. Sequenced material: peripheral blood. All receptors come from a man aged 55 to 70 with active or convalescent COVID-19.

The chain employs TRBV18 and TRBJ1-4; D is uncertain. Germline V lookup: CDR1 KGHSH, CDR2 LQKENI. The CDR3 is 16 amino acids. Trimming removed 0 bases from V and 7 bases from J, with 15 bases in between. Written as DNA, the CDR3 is TGTGCCAGCTCACCACCGGTAAGCGACGGTGGTGAAAAACTGTTTTTT. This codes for CASSPPVSDGGEKLFF. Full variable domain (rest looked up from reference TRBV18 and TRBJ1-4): NAGVMQNPRHLVRRRGQEARLRCSPMKGHSHVYWYRQLPEEGLKFMVYLQKENIIDESGMPKERFSAEFPKEGPSILRIQQVVRGDSAAYFCASSPPVSDGGEKLFFGSGTQLSVL.

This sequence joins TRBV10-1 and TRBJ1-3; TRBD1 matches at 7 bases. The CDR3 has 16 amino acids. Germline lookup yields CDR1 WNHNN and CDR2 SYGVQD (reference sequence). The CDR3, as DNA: TGCGGACGAATCAGGGGACAGACCAGCTCTGGAAACACCATATATTTT. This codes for CGRIRGQTSSGNTIYF.

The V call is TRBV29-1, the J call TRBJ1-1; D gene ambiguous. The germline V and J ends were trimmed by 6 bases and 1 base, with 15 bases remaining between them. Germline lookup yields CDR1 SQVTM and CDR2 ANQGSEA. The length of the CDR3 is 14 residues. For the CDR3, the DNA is TGCAGCGTCACTGCCCGGGTTTCGAACACTGAAGCTTTCTTT. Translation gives CSVTARVSNTEAFF.

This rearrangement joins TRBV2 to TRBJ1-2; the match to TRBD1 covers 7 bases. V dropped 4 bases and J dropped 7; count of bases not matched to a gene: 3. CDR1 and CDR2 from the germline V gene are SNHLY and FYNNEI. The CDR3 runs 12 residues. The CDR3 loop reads CASSGQGGGYTF. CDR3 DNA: TGTGCCAGCAGTGGACAGGGTGGTGGCTACACCTTC.

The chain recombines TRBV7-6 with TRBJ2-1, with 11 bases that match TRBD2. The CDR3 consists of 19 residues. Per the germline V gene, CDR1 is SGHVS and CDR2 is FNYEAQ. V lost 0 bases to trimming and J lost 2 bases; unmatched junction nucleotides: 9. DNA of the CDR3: TGTGCCAGCAGCTTAGCTCGGCTAGCGGGAGGTACCCCCTACAATGAGCAGTTCTTC. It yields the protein CASSLARLAGGTPYNEQFF.

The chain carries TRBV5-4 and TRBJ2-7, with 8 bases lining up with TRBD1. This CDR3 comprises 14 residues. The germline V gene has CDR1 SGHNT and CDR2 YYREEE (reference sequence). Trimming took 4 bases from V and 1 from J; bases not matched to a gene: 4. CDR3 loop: CASSGDRGSYEQYF. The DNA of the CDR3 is TGTGCCAGCAGCGGAGACAGGGGTTCCTACGAGCAGTACTTC.

The CDR3 nucleotides are TGTGCCAGCAGCCCTCTGGGGGGATCGCGGTCCTACGAGCAGTACTTC. It specifies CASSPLGGSRSYEQYF. The gene calls are TRBV9 and TRBJ2-7, with D perhaps matching TRBD2 (6 bases). Trimming pared 4 bases from V and 1 base from J, leaving 18 bases between. Germline values: CDR1 SGDLS, CDR2 YYNGEE. The CDR3 is 16 amino acids.

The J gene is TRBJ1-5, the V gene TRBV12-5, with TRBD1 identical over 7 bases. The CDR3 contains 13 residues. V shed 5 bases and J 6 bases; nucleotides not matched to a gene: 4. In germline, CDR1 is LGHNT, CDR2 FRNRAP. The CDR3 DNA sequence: TGTGCTAGTGGTCCGACAGGGACTCAGCCCCAGCATTTT. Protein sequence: CASGPTGTQPQHF.

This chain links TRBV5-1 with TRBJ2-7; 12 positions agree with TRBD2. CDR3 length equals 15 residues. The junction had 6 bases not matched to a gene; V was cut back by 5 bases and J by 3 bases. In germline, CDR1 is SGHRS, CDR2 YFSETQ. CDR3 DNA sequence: TGCGCCAGCAGTCGACTAGCGGGAGTGTTCTACGAGCAGTACTTC. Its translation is CASSRLAGVFYEQYF.

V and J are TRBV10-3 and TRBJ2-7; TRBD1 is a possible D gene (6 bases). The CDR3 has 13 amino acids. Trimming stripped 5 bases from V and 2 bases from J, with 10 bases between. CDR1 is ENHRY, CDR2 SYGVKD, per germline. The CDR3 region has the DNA TGTGCCATCAGTACACAGGGAACCTACGAGCAGTACTTC. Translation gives CAISTQGTYEQYF.

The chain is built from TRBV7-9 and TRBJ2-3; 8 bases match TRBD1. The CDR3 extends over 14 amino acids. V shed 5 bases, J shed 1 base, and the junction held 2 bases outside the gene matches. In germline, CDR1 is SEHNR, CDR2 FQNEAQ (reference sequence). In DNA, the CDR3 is TGTGCCAGCAGCCCGACAGGGGGCACAGATACGCAGTATTTT. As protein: CASSPTGGTDTQYF.

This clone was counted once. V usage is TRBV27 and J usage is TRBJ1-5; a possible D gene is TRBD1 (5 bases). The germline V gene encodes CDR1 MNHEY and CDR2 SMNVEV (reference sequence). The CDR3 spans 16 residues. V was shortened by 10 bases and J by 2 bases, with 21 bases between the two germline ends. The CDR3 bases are TGTGCCACCAACCCATCTCCGGGGGACGGCAATCAGCCCCAGCATTTT. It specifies CATNPSPGDGNQPQHF.

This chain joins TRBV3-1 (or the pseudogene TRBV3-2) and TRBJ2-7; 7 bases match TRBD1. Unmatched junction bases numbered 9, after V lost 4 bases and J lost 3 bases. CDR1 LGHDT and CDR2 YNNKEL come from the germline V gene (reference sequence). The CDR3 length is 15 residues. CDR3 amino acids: CASSPTGVGYYEQYF. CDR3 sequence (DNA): TGTGCCAGCAGCCCAACAGGGGTCGGTTACTACGAGCAGTACTTC.

In DNA form, the CDR3 reads TGTGCCAGTAGTTCCTCACTAGCGGGAGTTGGTACGCAGTATTTT. This gives the protein CASSSSLAGVGTQYF. The rearrangement links TRBV19 to TRBJ2-3; TRBD2 aligns across 11 bases. This CDR3 comprises 15 residues. V trimming: 5 bases; J trimming: 8 bases; junction bases outside the gene matches: 9. CDR1 is LNHDA and CDR2 is SQIVND in the germline V gene (reference sequence).

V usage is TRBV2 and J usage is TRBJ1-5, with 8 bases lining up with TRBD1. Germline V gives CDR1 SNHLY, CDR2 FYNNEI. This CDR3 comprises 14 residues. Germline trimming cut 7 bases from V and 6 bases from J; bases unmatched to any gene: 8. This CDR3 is CASTDRDRSQPQHF. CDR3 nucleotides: TGTGCCAGCACAGACAGGGACAGGAGTCAGCCCCAGCATTTT.

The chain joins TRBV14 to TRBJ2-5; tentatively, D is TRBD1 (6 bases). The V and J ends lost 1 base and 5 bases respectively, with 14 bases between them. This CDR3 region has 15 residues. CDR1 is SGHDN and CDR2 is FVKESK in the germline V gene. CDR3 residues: CASSQVQGPWETQYF. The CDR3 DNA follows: TGTGCCAGCAGCCAAGTACAGGGCCCGTGGGAGACCCAGTACTTC.

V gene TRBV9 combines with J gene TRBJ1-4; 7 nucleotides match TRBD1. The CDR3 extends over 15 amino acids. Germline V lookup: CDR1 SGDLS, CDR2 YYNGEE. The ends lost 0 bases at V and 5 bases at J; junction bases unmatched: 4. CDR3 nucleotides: TGTGCCAGCAGCGTAGGGGGACAGCGGAATGAAAAACTGTTTTTT. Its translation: CASSVGGQRNEKLFF. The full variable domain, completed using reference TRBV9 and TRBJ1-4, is DSGVTQTPKHLITATGQRVTLRCSPRSGDLSVYWYQQSLDQGLQFLIQYYNGEERAKGNILERFSAQQFPDLHSELNLSSLELGDSALYFCASSVGGQRNEKLFFGSGTQLSVL.

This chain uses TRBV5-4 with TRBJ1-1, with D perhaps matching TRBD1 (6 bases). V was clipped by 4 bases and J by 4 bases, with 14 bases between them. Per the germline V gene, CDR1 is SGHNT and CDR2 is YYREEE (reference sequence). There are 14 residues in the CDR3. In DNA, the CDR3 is TGTGCCAGCAGCCTCGGGGGGGCGACCACTGAAGCTTTCTTT. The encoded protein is CASSLGGATTEAFF.

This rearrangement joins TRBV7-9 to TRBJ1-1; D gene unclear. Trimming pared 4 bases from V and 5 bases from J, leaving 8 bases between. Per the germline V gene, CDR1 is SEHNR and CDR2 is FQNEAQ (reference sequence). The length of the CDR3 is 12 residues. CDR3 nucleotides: TGTGCCAGCAGCTCCGCCCGGACTGAAGCTTTCTTT. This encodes CASSSARTEAFF.

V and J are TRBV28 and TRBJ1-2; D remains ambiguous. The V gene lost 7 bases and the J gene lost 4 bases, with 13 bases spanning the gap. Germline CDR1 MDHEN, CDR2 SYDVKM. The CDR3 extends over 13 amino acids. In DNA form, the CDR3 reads TGTGCCAGCACTCAAACAGTTCCCTATGGCTACACCTTC. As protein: CASTQTVPYGYTF.

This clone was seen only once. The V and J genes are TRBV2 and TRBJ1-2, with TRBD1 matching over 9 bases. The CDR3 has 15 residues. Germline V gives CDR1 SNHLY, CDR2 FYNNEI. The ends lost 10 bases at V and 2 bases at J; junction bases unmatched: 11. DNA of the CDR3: TGTGCCATCCCGACAGGGGGGTCTCTAAACTATGGCTACACCTTC. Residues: CAIPTGGSLNYGYTF.

The CDR3 here is CASSPPDRVGYTF. The CDR3 region has the DNA TGTGCCAGCTCACCACCGGACAGAGTTGGCTACACCTTC. The chain employs TRBV18 and TRBJ1-2, with D possibly matching TRBD1 (6 bases). V lost 0 bases, J lost 7 bases, and 9 bases lay in between. The germline gives CDR1 KGHSH, CDR2 LQKENI. This CDR3 region has 13 residues.

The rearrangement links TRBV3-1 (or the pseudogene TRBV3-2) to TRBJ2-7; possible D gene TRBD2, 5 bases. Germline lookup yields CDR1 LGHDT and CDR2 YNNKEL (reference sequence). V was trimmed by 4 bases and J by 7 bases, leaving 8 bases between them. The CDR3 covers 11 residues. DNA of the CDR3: TGTGCCAGCAGCCTGACGGGGGAGCAGTACTTC. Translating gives CASSLTGEQYF.

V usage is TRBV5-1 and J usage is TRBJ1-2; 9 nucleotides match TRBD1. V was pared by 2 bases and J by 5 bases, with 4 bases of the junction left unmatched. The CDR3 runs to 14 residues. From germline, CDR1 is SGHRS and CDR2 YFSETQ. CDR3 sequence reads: CASSFGTGQYGYTF. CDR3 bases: TGCGCCAGCAGCTTTGGGACAGGGCAGTATGGCTACACCTTC.

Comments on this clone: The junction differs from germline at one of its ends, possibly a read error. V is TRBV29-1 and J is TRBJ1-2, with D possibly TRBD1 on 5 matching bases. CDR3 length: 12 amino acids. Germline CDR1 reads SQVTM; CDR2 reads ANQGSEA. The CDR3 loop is CSVVGGNDGYTF. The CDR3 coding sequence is TGCAGCGTTGTGGGGGGTAACGATGGCTACACCTTC.

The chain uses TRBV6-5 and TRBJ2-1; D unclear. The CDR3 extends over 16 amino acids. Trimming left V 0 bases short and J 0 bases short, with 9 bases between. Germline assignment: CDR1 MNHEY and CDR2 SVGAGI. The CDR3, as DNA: TGTGCCAGCAGTTACTCGAAACAGAGCTCCTACAATGAGCAGTTCTTC. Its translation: CASSYSKQSSYNEQFF.

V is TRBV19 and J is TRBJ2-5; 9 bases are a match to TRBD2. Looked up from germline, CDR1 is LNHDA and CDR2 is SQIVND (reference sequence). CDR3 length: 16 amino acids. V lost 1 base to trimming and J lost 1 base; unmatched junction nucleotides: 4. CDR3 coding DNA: TGTGCCAGTAGTATAGTTGCGGGAGGGGCCCAAGAGACCCAGTACTTC. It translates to CASSIVAGGAQETQYF.

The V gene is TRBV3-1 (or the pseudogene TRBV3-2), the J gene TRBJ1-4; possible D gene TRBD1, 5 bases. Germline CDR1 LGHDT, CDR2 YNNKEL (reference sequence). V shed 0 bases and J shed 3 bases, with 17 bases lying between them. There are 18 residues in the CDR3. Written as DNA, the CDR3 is TGTGCCAGCAGCCAAGATCGGGGGTTTCAGAGGGCTAATGAAAAACTGTTTTTT. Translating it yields CASSQDRGFQRANEKLFF.